This T cell receptor (beta chain) came from a study of early T cells in non-severe SARS-CoV-2 infection. Across the whole study: The sequenced material was bulk RNA from unsorted whole blood, and its chains were unpaired. Study-level results: Private and CD4 specificities were missed by VDJdb matching, which favored anti-spike CD8 responses.

Molecules of cDNA were individually given unique molecular identifiers that were attached to them. Via MiXCR, TCRdb re-called the 5' RACE reads, giving one row per CDR3 protein. There are approximately 76,000 distinct CDR3 sequences in the sample; around 11% occur only once, and about 4.5% lies in the top ten. Germline assignment: CDR1 MNHEY and CDR2 SVGEGT. Trimming removed 0 bases at V and 0 bases at J, with 9 bases between. This CDR3 has 15 residues. Details on this clonotype: The target antigen is unknown.

The sequenced sample consisted of whole blood. V gene TRBV6-2 or TRBV6-3 combines with J gene TRBJ2-7, with D maybe TRBD2 (6 bases). The receptor was isolated from an adult who was a healthcare worker with PCR-confirmed SARS-CoV-2 infection or an uninfected control (not recorded which). Written as DNA, the CDR3 is TGTGCCAGCAGTTACTCGCGGGGCTACTCCTACGAGCAGTACTTC. This translates into CASSYSRGYSYEQYF.